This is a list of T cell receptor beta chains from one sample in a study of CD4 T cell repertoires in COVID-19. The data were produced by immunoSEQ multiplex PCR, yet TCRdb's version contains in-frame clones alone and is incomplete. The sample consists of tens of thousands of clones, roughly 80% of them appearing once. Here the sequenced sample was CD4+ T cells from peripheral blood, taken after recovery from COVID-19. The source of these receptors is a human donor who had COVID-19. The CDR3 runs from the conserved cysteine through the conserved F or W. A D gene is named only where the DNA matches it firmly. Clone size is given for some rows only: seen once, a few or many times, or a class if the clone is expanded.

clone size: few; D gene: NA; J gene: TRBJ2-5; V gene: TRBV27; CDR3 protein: CASSWTVQETQYF; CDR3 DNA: TGTGCCAGCAGTTGGACAGTCCAAGAGACCCAGTACTTC
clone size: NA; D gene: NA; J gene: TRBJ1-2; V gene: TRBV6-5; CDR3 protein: CASSLSGLYGYTF; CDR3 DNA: TGTGCCAGCAGTTTGTCAGGGCTCTATGGCTACACCTTC
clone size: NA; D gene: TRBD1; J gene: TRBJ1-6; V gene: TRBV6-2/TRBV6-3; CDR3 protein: CASSWGQGNSPLHF; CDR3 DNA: TGTGCCAGCAGTTGGGGACAGGGTAATTCACCCCTCCACTTT
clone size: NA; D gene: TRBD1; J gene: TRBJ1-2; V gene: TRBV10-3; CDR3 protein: CAISEAGGYGYTF; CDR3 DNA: TGTGCCATCAGTGAAGCAGGGGGGTATGGCTACACCTTC
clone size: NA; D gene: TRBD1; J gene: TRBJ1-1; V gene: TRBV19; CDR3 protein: CASSPRQGAGGTEAFF; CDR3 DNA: TGTGCCAGTAGTCCAAGACAGGGGGCGGGAGGCACTGAAGCTTTCTTT
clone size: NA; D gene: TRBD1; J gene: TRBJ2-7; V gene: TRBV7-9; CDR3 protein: CASSAGQAHLYEQYF; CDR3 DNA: TGTGCCAGCAGCGCGGGACAGGCACACCTCTACGAGCAGTACTTC
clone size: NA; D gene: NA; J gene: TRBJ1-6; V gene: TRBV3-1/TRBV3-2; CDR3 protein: CASSQEHNSPLHF; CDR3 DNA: TGTGCCAGCAGCCAAGAACATAATTCACCCCTCCACTTT
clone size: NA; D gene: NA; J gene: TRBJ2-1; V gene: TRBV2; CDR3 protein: CASSPKQIHEQFF; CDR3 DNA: TGTGCCAGCAGTCCCAAACAGATCCATGAGCAGTTCTTC
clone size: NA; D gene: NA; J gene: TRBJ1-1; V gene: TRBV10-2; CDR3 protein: CASRRGPNANTEAFF; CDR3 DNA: TGCGCCAGCCGACGGGGACCGAATGCGAACACTGAAGCTTTCTTT
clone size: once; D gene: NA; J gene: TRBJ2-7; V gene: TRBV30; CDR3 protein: CAWSPGKDEQYF; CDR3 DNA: TGTGCCTGGTCTCCAGGGAAAGACGAGCAGTACTTC
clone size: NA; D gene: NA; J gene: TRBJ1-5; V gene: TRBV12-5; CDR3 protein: CASGLAPGGRYSNQPQHF; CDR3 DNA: TGTGCTAGTGGTTTGGCCCCTGGAGGCCGTTATAGCAATCAGCCCCAGCATTTT
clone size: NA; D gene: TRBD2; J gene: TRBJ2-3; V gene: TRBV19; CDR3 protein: CASSSLLARNDDTQYF; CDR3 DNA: TGTGCCAGTAGTTCCTTACTAGCGAGAAATGATGATACGCAGTATTTT
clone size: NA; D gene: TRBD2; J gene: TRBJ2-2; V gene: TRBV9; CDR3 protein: CASSFIAGNTGELFF; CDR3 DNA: TGTGCCAGCAGCTTCATAGCGGGGAACACCGGGGAGCTGTTTTTT
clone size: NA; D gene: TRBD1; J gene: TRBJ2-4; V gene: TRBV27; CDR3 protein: CASSSTGVLAKNIQYF; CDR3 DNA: TGTGCCAGCAGTTCCACAGGGGTGCTAGCCAAAAACATTCAGTACTTC
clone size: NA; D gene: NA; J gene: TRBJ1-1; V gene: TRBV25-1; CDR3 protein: CARYSRENTEAFF; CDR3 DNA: TGTGCCAGATATTCTAGGGAGAACACTGAAGCTTTCTTT
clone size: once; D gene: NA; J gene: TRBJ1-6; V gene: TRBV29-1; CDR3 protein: CSVRDIDNSPLHF; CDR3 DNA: TGCAGCGTCCGGGACATCGATAATTCACCCCTCCACTTT
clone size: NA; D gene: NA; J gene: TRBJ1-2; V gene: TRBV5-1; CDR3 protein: CASSLEGIQGQGGYTF; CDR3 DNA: TGCGCCAGCAGCTTGGAGGGCATCCAGGGGCAAGGTGGCTACACCTTC
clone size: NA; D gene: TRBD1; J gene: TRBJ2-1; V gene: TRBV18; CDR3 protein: CASSPRDRGGNEQFF; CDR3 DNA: TGTGCCAGCTCACCACGGGACAGGGGAGGCAATGAGCAGTTCTTC
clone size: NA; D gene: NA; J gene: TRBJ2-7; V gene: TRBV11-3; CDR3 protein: CASSLGRASYEQYF; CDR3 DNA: TGTGCCAGCAGCTTAGGGAGGGCCTCCTACGAGCAGTACTTC
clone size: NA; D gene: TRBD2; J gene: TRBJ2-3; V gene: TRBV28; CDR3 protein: CASSLRIGWTSGREFTDTQYF; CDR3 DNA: TGTGCCAGCAGTTTAAGGATTGGGTGGACTAGCGGGAGGGAATTTACAGATACGCAGTATTTT
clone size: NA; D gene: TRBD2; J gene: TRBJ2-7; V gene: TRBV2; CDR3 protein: CASSDRGSGFERGVGYEQYF; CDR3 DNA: TGTGCCAGCAGTGATCGCGGGAGCGGGTTCGAGCGGGGGGTCGGCTACGAGCAGTACTTC
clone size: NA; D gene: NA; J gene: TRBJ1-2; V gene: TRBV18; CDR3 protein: CASSPSGNKAYGYTF; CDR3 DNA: TGTGCCAGCTCACCAAGTGGGAACAAGGCCTATGGCTACACCTTC
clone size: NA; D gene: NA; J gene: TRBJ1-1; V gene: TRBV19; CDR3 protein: CASSTGALTEAFF; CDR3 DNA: TGTGCCAGTAGTACGGGAGCCCTTACTGAAGCTTTCTTT
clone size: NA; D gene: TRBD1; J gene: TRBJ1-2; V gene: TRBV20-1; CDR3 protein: CSASDTTGGGTYGYTF; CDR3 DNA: TGCAGTGCTAGTGACACGACAGGGGGCGGAACCTATGGCTACACCTTC
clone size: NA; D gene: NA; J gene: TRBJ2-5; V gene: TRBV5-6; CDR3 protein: CASSLMRSETQYF; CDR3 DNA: TGTGCCAGCAGCTTAATGAGGTCAGAGACCCAGTACTTC
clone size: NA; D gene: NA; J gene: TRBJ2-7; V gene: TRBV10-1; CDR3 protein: CASSGDNYYEQYF; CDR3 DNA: TGCGCCAGCAGTGGGGACAATTACTACGAGCAGTACTTC
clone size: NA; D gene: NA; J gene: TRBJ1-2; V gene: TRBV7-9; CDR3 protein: CASSFSVYTF; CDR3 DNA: TGTGCCAGCAGCTTTTCGGTCTACACCTTC
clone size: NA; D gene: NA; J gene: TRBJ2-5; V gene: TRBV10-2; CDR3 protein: CASRDRIQETQYF; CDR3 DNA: TGCGCCAGCAGGGACAGAATCCAAGAGACCCAGTACTTC
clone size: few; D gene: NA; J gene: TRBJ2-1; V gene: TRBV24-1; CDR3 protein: CATSGSIGRGDNEQFF; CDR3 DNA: TGTGCCACCAGTGGGTCTATAGGGAGAGGGGACAATGAGCAGTTCTTC
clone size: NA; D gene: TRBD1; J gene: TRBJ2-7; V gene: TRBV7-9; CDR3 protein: CASSPRTGNSYEQYF; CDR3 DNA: TGTGCCAGCAGCCCGCGGACAGGGAACTCCTACGAGCAGTACTTC
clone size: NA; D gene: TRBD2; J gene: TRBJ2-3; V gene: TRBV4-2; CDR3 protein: CASSRTTSGSTDTQYF; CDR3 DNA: TGTGCCAGCAGCCGCACCACTAGCGGGAGCACAGATACGCAGTATTTT
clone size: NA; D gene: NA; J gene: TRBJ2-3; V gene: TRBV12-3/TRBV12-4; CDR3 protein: CASSLDGADTQYF; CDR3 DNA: TGTGCCAGCAGTTTAGATGGGGCAGATACGCAGTATTTT
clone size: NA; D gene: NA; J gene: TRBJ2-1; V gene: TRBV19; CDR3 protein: CASSITSKHNEQFF; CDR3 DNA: TGTGCCAGTAGTATAACTAGTAAGCACAATGAGCAGTTCTTC
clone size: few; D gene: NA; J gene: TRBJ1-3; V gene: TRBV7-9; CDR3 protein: CASSLAGTTGNTIYF; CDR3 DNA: TGTGCCAGCAGCTTAGCCGGGACGACGGGAAACACCATATATTTT
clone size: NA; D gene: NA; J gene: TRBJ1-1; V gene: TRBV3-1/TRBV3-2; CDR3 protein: CASSQDSRIHTEAFF; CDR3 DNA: TGTGCCAGCAGCCAAGATTCCCGGATACACACTGAAGCTTTCTTT
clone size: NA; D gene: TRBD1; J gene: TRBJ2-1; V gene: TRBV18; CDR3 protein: CASSLGQGFYNEQFF; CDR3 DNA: TGTGCCAGCTCTCTTGGACAGGGTTTTTACAATGAGCAGTTCTTC
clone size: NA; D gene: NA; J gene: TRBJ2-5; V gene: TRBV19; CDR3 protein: CAASNGWGEQETQYF; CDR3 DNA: TGTGCCGCAAGTAATGGTTGGGGGGAGCAAGAGACCCAGTACTTC
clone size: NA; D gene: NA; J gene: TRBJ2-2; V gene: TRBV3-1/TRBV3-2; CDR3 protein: CASSQGGDTGELFF; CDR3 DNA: TGTGCCAGCAGCCAAGGAGGGGACACCGGGGAGCTGTTTTTT
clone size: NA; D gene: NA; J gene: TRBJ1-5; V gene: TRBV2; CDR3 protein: CASSPPRGGNQPQHF; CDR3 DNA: TGTGCCAGCAGTCCACCCAGGGGAGGCAATCAGCCCCAGCATTTT
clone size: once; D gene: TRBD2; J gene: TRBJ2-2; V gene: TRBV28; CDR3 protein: CASSLWSRREKDTGELFF; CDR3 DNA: TGTGCCAGCAGTTTATGGAGCCGGCGGGAGAAGGACACCGGGGAGCTGTTTTTT
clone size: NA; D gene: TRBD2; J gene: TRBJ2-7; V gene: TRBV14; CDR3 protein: CASSQELANEQYF; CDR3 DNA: TGTGCCAGCAGCCAAGAACTAGCGAACGAGCAGTACTTC
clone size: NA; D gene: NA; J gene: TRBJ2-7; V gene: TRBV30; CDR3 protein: CAWKRPPVHEQYF; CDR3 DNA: TGTGCCTGGAAAAGACCCCCGGTTCACGAGCAGTACTTC
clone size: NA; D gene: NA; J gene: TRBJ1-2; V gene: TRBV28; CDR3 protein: CASSRDYGYTF; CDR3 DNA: TGTGCCAGCAGCAGGGATTATGGCTACACCTTC
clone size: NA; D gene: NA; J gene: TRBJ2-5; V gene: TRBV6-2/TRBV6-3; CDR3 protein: CASSQLGETQYF; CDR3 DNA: TGTGCCAGCAGTCAGCTTGGGGAGACCCAGTACTTC
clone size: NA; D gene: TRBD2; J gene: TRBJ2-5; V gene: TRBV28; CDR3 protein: CASSLPAAGGGETQYF; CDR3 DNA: TGTGCCAGCAGTCTCCCCGCAGCGGGAGGGGGGGAGACCCAGTACTTC
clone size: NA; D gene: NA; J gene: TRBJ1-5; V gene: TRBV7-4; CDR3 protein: CASSLGGWQPHSNQPQHF; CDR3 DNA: TGTGCCAGCAGCTTAGGGGGGTGGCAGCCCCATAGCAATCAGCCCCAGCATTTT
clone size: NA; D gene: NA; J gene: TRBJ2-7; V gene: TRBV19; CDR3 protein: CASKSGGNSYEQYF; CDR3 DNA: TGTGCCAGTAAGTCGGGCGGGAACTCCTACGAGCAGTACTTC
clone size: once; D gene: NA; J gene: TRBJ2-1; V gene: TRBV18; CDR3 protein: CASSPLGQTEQFF; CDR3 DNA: TGTGCCAGCTCACCACTAGGACAGACTGAGCAGTTCTTC
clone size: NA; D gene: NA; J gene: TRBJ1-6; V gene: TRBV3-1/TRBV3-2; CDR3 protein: CASSRPGENSPLHF; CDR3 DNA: TGTGCCAGCAGCCGGCCGGGGGAAAATTCACCCCTCCACTTT
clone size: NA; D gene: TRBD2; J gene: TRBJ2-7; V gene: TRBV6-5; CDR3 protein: CASSTGGGLIEQYF; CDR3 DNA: TGTGCCAGCAGTACCGGGGGGGGCCTAATCGAGCAGTACTTC
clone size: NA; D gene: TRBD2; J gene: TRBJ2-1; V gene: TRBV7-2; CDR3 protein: CASSFRGGDTINEQFF; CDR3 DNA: TGTGCCAGCAGCTTCCGCGGGGGGGACACAATCAATGAGCAGTTCTTC
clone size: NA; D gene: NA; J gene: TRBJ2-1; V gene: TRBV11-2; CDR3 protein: CASSFGGTGVRYNEQFF; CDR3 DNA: TGTGCCAGCAGCTTTGGCGGGACCGGGGTGCGCTACAATGAGCAGTTCTTC
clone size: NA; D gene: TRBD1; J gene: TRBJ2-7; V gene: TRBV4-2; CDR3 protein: CASSPSQDRGGEQYF; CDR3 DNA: TGTGCCAGCAGCCCCTCCCAGGACAGGGGTGGCGAGCAGTACTTC
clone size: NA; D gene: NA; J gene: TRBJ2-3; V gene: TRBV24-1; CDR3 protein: CATSEGLGTDTQYF; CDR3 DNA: TGTGCCACCAGTGAGGGGTTAGGCACAGATACGCAGTATTTT
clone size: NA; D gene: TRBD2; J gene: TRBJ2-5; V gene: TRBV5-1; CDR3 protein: CASNPTSGQETQYF; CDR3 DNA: TGCGCCAGCAATCCTACTAGCGGTCAAGAGACCCAGTACTTC
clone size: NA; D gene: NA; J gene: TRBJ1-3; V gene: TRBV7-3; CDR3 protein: CASSPNGRGTGNTIYF; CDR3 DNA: TGTGCCAGCAGCCCAAACGGGCGTGGTACTGGAAACACCATATATTTT
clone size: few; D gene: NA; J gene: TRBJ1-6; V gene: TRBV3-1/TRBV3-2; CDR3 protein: CASSQQGRNNSPLHF; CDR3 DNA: TGTGCCAGCAGCCAACAAGGACGGAATAATTCACCCCTCCACTTT